This T cell receptor (beta chain) was captured in a study of cytomegalovirus exposure and HLA in healthy donors. CDR1 is GTSNPN, CDR2 SVGIG, per germline (reference sequence). V lost 3 bases and J lost 0; bases outside the gene matches: 3. The CDR3 runs 15 residues. This clone was seen once. Sequencing used immunoSEQ multiplex PCR; TCRdb keeps in-frame clones, though not all of them. The sample includes some 84,000 clones, approximately 91% of them seen just once. The gene calls are TRBV30 and TRBJ1-3, with 9 bases aligning to TRBD1. Sequenced sample: PBMCs. The sequence was obtained from a man aged 30-40 years in good health and CMV-seronegative. CDR3 bases: TGTGCCTGGAGCGGGGACAGGGCCTCTGGAAACACCATATATTTT. Translating it yields CAWSGDRASGNTIYF.